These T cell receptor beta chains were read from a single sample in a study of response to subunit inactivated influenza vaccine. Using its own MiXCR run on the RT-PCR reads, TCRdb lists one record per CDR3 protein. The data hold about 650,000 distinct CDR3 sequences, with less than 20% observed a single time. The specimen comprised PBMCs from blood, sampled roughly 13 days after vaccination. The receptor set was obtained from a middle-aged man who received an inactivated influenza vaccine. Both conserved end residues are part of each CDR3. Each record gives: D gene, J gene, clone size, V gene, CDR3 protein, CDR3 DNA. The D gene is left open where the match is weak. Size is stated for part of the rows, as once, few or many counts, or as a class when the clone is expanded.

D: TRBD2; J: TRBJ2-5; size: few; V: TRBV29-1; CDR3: CSVVLAGGWETQYF; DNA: TGCAGCGTTGTCCTAGCGGGAGGATGGGAGACCCAGTACTTC
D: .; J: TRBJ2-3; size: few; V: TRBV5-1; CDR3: CASSLLPVSSTDTQYF; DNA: TGCGCCAGCAGCTTGCTCCCGGTCTCTAGCACAGATACGCAGTATTTT
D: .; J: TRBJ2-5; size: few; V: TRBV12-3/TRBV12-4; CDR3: CASSLGWKETQYF; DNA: TGTGCCAGCAGTTTAGGCTGGAAAGAGACCCAGTACTTC
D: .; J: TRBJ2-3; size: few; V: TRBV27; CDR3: CASSLLSAVSSTDTQYF; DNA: TGTGCCAGCAGTTTATTATCGGCGGTTTCTAGCACAGATACGCAGTATTTT
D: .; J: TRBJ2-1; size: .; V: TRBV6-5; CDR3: CASSYSNSLASLDEQFF; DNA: TGTGCCAGCAGTTACTCGAATTCTCTAGCGTCGTTGGATGAGCAGTTCTTC
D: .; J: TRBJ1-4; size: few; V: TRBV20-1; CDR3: CSAPKRGLNEKLFF; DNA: TGCAGTGCTCCCAAGAGGGGACTAAATGAAAAACTGTTTTTT
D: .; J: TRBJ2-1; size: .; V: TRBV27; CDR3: CASSSGVNLYNEQFF; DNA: TGTGCCAGCAGTTCGGGGGTGAACCTTTACAATGAGCAGTTCTTC
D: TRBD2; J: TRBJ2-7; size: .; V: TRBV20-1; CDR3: CSARDAGGPGYEQYF; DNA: TGCAGTGCTAGAGACGCGGGAGGGCCGGGTTACGAGCAGTACTTC
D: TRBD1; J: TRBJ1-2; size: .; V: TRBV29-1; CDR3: CSVDDRGKWYGYTF; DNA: TGCAGCGTTGACGACAGGGGGAAGTGGTATGGCTACACCTTC
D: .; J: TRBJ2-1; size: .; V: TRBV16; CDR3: CASSPNRVGEQFF; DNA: TGTGCCAGCAGCCCAAACAGGGTCGGTGAGCAGTTCTTC
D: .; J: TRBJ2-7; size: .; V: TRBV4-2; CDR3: CASSQGAESSYEQYF; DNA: TGTGCCAGCAGCCAAGGGGCAGAAAGCTCCTACGAGCAGTACTTC
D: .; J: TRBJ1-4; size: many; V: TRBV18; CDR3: CASSPRQAQLTNEKLFF; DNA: TGTGCCAGCTCACCACGACAGGCCCAGCTCACTAATGAAAAACTGTTTTTT